The T cell receptor beta chain described here comes from a study of monozygotic twins with inflammatory bowel disease. Study results and caveats: The analysis yielded no support for one strong signal or clonotype associated with IBD. Patient-to-patient differences in immunosuppressive treatment may have added variability to the repertoires.

The UMIs contained a 6-nucleotide sample barcode. They were added by template switching during cDNA synthesis. From its re-call of the 5' RACE reads, TCRdb lists each CDR3 protein once, without DNA. This sample's table has around 230,000 distinct CDR3 sequences. Someone took a 2.5 ml blood sample from each of the donors. Concerning this clonotype itself: The antigen is unknown.

The CDR3 is made up of 13 amino acids. The germline V gene has CDR1 SEHNR and CDR2 FQNEAQ (reference sequence). The material sequenced was blood. The chain is built from TRBV7-9 and TRBJ2-1. The receptor was isolated from a human donor with ulcerative colitis or Crohn's disease, or a healthy co-twin of an affected twin (not recorded which). The CDR3 spells CASSLPAYGEQFF.